These T cell receptor beta chains were read from a single sample in a study of blood T cell repertoires in COVID-19. Data came from immunoSEQ multiplex PCR; TCRdb stores just in-frame clones and leaves some out. The sample holds about 300,000 clones, just over 85% seen once. The sequenced sample consisted of PBMCs or T cells enriched from blood (not recorded which). The receptors were gathered from a woman between 18 and 29 years old who had recovered from COVID-19. The CDR3 runs from the conserved cysteine through the conserved F or W. The D gene is left open where the match is weak. Clone size is not always given. Where it is, it says once, few, many or a class for expanded clones.

j_gene: TRBJ1-1; d_gene: -; v_gene: TRBV10-1; abundance: -; CDR3aa: CASSLGENTEAFF; CDR3nt: TGCGCCAGCAGTCTCGGGGAAAACACTGAAGCTTTCTTT
j_gene: TRBJ2-3; d_gene: -; v_gene: TRBV2; abundance: -; CDR3aa: CASSVGGSVDTQYF; CDR3nt: TGTGCCAGCAGTGTTGGCGGATCGGTAGATACGCAGTATTTT
j_gene: TRBJ2-3; d_gene: -; v_gene: TRBV24-1; abundance: -; CDR3aa: CATSDPGGKDTQYF; CDR3nt: TGTGCCACCAGTGATCCGGGCGGGAAGGATACGCAGTATTTT
j_gene: TRBJ2-7; d_gene: TRBD1; v_gene: TRBV29-1; abundance: -; CDR3aa: CSVVTGPSGEQYF; CDR3nt: TGCAGCGTTGTGACAGGGCCTAGTGGCGAGCAGTACTTC
j_gene: TRBJ1-1; d_gene: TRBD1; v_gene: TRBV6-5; abundance: -; CDR3aa: CASRPQGGTEAFF; CDR3nt: TGTGCCAGCAGGCCACAGGGGGGAACTGAAGCTTTCTTT
j_gene: TRBJ2-7; d_gene: TRBD2; v_gene: TRBV28; abundance: -; CDR3aa: CASSPNPDRTKLADPYEQYF; CDR3nt: TGTGCCAGCAGTCCCAACCCTGACAGAACTAAACTAGCGGACCCCTACGAGCAGTACTTC
j_gene: TRBJ2-7; d_gene: -; v_gene: TRBV10-3; abundance: -; CDR3aa: CAISELSYEQYF; CDR3nt: TGTGCCATCAGTGAGCTTTCCTACGAGCAGTACTTC
j_gene: TRBJ1-5; d_gene: -; v_gene: TRBV27; abundance: -; CDR3aa: CASSSYSNQPQHF; CDR3nt: TGTGCCAGCAGTTCCTATAGCAATCAGCCCCAGCATTTT
j_gene: TRBJ2-4; d_gene: -; v_gene: TRBV2; abundance: -; CDR3aa: CASSGWGPAKNIQYF; CDR3nt: TGTGCCAGCAGTGGGTGGGGCCCAGCCAAAAACATTCAGTACTTC
j_gene: TRBJ1-2; d_gene: TRBD1; v_gene: TRBV29-1; abundance: -; CDR3aa: CSARQGNYGYTF; CDR3nt: TGCAGCGCACGACAGGGAAACTATGGCTACACCTTC
j_gene: TRBJ1-1; d_gene: -; v_gene: TRBV19; abundance: few; CDR3aa: CASKAGPTEAFF; CDR3nt: TGTGCCAGTAAGGCAGGGCCCACTGAAGCTTTCTTT
j_gene: TRBJ2-2; d_gene: TRBD1; v_gene: TRBV3-1/TRBV3-2; abundance: -; CDR3aa: CASSQRGQGTGELFF; CDR3nt: TGTGCCAGCAGCCAGAGAGGACAGGGGACCGGGGAGCTGTTTTTT
j_gene: TRBJ1-5; d_gene: -; v_gene: TRBV30; abundance: -; CDR3aa: CAWSVPGGNQPQHF; CDR3nt: TGTGCCTGGAGTGTCCCCGGGGGTAATCAGCCCCAGCATTTT
j_gene: TRBJ1-2; d_gene: -; v_gene: TRBV24-1; abundance: -; CDR3aa: CATSDHKQGGYTF; CDR3nt: TGTGCCACCAGTGACCACAAGCAGGGGGGCTACACCTTC
j_gene: TRBJ2-1; d_gene: -; v_gene: TRBV12-3/TRBV12-4; abundance: -; CDR3aa: CASSWVGDEQFF; CDR3nt: TGTGCCAGCAGTTGGGTTGGAGATGAGCAGTTCTTC
j_gene: TRBJ1-1; d_gene: -; v_gene: TRBV7-3; abundance: -; CDR3aa: CASSLVGGNTEAFF; CDR3nt: TGTGCCAGCAGCTTAGTAGGGGGGAACACTGAAGCTTTCTTT
j_gene: TRBJ2-7; d_gene: TRBD2; v_gene: TRBV6-6; abundance: -; CDR3aa: CASRSGGYEQYF; CDR3nt: TGTGCCAGCCGCAGCGGGGGGTACGAGCAGTACTTC
j_gene: TRBJ1-1; d_gene: -; v_gene: TRBV7-9; abundance: few; CDR3aa: CASSPSTWGGRDEAFF; CDR3nt: TGTGCCAGCAGCCCGAGCACGTGGGGGGGCAGGGATGAAGCTTTCTTT
j_gene: TRBJ1-1; d_gene: -; v_gene: TRBV3-1/TRBV3-2; abundance: few; CDR3aa: CASSPRGWGTEAFF; CDR3nt: TGTGCCAGCAGTCCAAGGGGATGGGGAACTGAAGCTTTCTTT
j_gene: TRBJ2-7; d_gene: -; v_gene: TRBV11-2; abundance: -; CDR3aa: CASSSGGYPFYEQYF; CDR3nt: TGTGCCAGCAGCTCAGGGGGGTACCCGTTCTACGAGCAGTACTTC
j_gene: TRBJ1-2; d_gene: -; v_gene: TRBV6-5; abundance: once; CDR3aa: CASSYGGAEGYTF; CDR3nt: TGTGCCAGCAGTTACGGGGGCGCGGAAGGCTACACCTTC
j_gene: TRBJ1-1; d_gene: TRBD1; v_gene: TRBV30; abundance: -; CDR3aa: CAWSDPLTGVWNTEAFF; CDR3nt: TGTGCCTGGAGTGATCCCTTAACAGGGGTCTGGAACACTGAAGCTTTCTTT
j_gene: TRBJ2-6; d_gene: -; v_gene: TRBV9; abundance: -; CDR3aa: CASSVISSGANVLTF; CDR3nt: TGTGCCAGCAGCGTCATCAGCTCTGGGGCCAACGTCCTGACTTTC
j_gene: TRBJ2-1; d_gene: TRBD2; v_gene: TRBV30; abundance: -; CDR3aa: CAWSPSVSGRRFF; CDR3nt: TGTGCCTGGAGTCCCAGTGTTAGCGGGAGACGGTTCTTC
j_gene: TRBJ2-7; d_gene: -; v_gene: TRBV2; abundance: -; CDR3aa: CASSNLGGRHEQYF; CDR3nt: TGTGCCAGCAGTAATCTCGGGGGTAGACACGAGCAGTACTTC
j_gene: TRBJ2-3; d_gene: TRBD2; v_gene: TRBV9; abundance: -; CDR3aa: CASSPRGVVTDTQYF; CDR3nt: TGTGCCAGCAGCCCGCGGGGGGTGGTGACAGATACGCAGTATTTT
j_gene: TRBJ1-2; d_gene: TRBD1; v_gene: TRBV10-3; abundance: -; CDR3aa: CAIRDLGQGAGSYTF; CDR3nt: TGTGCCATCAGGGACCTTGGACAGGGGGCTGGGAGCTACACCTTC
j_gene: TRBJ2-2; d_gene: TRBD1; v_gene: TRBV18; abundance: -; CDR3aa: CASSPIRDRNTGELFF; CDR3nt: TGTGCCAGCTCACCTATCCGGGACAGGAACACCGGGGAGCTGTTTTTT
j_gene: TRBJ1-6; d_gene: -; v_gene: TRBV30; abundance: -; CDR3aa: CAWIDNSPLHF; CDR3nt: TGTGCCTGGATAGATAATTCACCCCTCCACTTT
j_gene: TRBJ1-3; d_gene: -; v_gene: TRBV23-1; abundance: -; CDR3aa: CAHGTKWEESSGNTIYF; CDR3nt: TGCGCCCACGGGACAAAGTGGGAAGAGTCCTCTGGAAACACCATATATTTT
j_gene: TRBJ2-7; d_gene: TRBD2; v_gene: TRBV11-2; abundance: -; CDR3aa: CASTTTTSAYEQYF; CDR3nt: TGTGCCAGCACCACTACAACTAGCGCCTACGAGCAGTACTTC
j_gene: TRBJ2-1; d_gene: TRBD2; v_gene: TRBV28; abundance: -; CDR3aa: CASSLTSGAVIEQFF; CDR3nt: TGTGCCAGCAGCCTGACTAGCGGGGCTGTGATTGAGCAGTTCTTC
j_gene: TRBJ2-7; d_gene: -; v_gene: TRBV27; abundance: -; CDR3aa: CASSLGLGRSYEQYF; CDR3nt: TGTGCCAGCAGTTTAGGGCTCGGCAGGTCTTACGAGCAGTACTTC
j_gene: TRBJ1-1; d_gene: -; v_gene: TRBV9; abundance: -; CDR3aa: CASSGGGTEAFF; CDR3nt: TGTGCCAGCAGCGGGGGGGGCACTGAAGCTTTCTTT
j_gene: TRBJ1-1; d_gene: -; v_gene: TRBV14; abundance: once; CDR3aa: CASSRDSLNTEAFF; CDR3nt: TGTGCCAGCAGCCGAGATAGTTTGAACACTGAAGCTTTCTTT
j_gene: TRBJ2-7; d_gene: -; v_gene: TRBV19; abundance: -; CDR3aa: CASTPRDSSSYEQYF; CDR3nt: TGTGCCAGTACCCCCCGGGACTCAAGCTCCTACGAGCAGTACTTC
j_gene: TRBJ1-2; d_gene: TRBD1; v_gene: TRBV6-5; abundance: -; CDR3aa: CASSPSDREDGYTF; CDR3nt: TGTGCCAGCAGCCCCTCAGACAGGGAGGATGGCTACACCTTC
j_gene: TRBJ1-1; d_gene: -; v_gene: TRBV5-4; abundance: -; CDR3aa: CASSFDRLQNTEAFF; CDR3nt: TGTGCCAGCAGCTTCGACAGGCTGCAGAACACTGAAGCTTTCTTT
j_gene: TRBJ1-2; d_gene: TRBD1; v_gene: TRBV10-2; abundance: -; CDR3aa: CASRGQDEVDGYTF; CDR3nt: TGCGCCAGCAGGGGACAGGACGAGGTGGATGGCTACACCTTC
j_gene: TRBJ2-1; d_gene: -; v_gene: TRBV28; abundance: -; CDR3aa: CASSSTPSETWNNEQFF; CDR3nt: TGTGCCAGCAGTTCTACCCCTAGCGAGACTTGGAACAATGAGCAGTTCTTC
j_gene: TRBJ2-1; d_gene: -; v_gene: TRBV7-6; abundance: -; CDR3aa: CASSNRGGSYNEQFF; CDR3nt: TGTGCCAGCAGCAACAGGGGGGGCTCCTACAATGAGCAGTTCTTC
j_gene: TRBJ1-4; d_gene: TRBD1; v_gene: TRBV19; abundance: -; CDR3aa: CASNPGTGGEKLFF; CDR3nt: TGTGCCAGCAACCCCGGGACAGGGGGCGAAAAACTGTTTTTT
j_gene: TRBJ2-3; d_gene: -; v_gene: TRBV7-2; abundance: -; CDR3aa: CASSYTENTDTQYF; CDR3nt: TGTGCCAGCAGCTACACAGAAAACACAGATACGCAGTATTTT
j_gene: TRBJ2-7; d_gene: TRBD1; v_gene: TRBV10-3; abundance: -; CDR3aa: CAISESGQGATYEQYF; CDR3nt: TGTGCCATCAGTGAGTCGGGACAGGGGGCTACCTACGAGCAGTACTTC
j_gene: TRBJ1-2; d_gene: TRBD1; v_gene: TRBV12-3/TRBV12-4; abundance: once; CDR3aa: CASSPDRGYGYTF; CDR3nt: TGTGCCAGCAGTCCGGACAGGGGCTATGGCTACACCTTC
j_gene: TRBJ2-1; d_gene: -; v_gene: TRBV5-1; abundance: once; CDR3aa: CASSLAGSSYNEQFF; CDR3nt: TGCGCCAGCAGCTTGGCGGGGAGCTCCTACAATGAGCAGTTCTTC
j_gene: TRBJ2-5; d_gene: TRBD1; v_gene: TRBV18; abundance: -; CDR3aa: CASSPIGGRETQYF; CDR3nt: TGTGCCAGCTCACCAATAGGGGGCAGGGAGACCCAGTACTTC
j_gene: TRBJ1-1; d_gene: -; v_gene: TRBV10-3; abundance: -; CDR3aa: CAISESFVAAFF; CDR3nt: TGTGCCATCAGTGAGTCTTTCGTAGCAGCTTTCTTT
j_gene: TRBJ1-4; d_gene: -; v_gene: TRBV11-1; abundance: -; CDR3aa: CASSATGGEKLFF; CDR3nt: TGTGCCAGCAGCGCTACCGGAGGTGAAAAACTGTTTTTT
j_gene: TRBJ1-4; d_gene: -; v_gene: TRBV7-9; abundance: -; CDR3aa: CASSLGDGGNEKLFF; CDR3nt: TGTGCCAGCAGCTTGGGTGATGGGGGCAATGAAAAACTGTTTTTT
j_gene: TRBJ1-3; d_gene: TRBD1; v_gene: TRBV13; abundance: -; CDR3aa: CASSSTGGFPGNTIYF; CDR3nt: TGTGCCAGCAGCTCCACAGGGGGGTTTCCTGGAAACACCATATATTTT
j_gene: TRBJ2-7; d_gene: -; v_gene: TRBV18; abundance: -; CDR3aa: CASSPRSTGEGEQYF; CDR3nt: TGTGCCAGCTCACCGCGGTCGACCGGTGAGGGAGAGCAGTACTTC
j_gene: TRBJ1-1; d_gene: -; v_gene: TRBV24-1; abundance: -; CDR3aa: CATSNRLNTEAFF; CDR3nt: TGTGCCACCAGCAACAGGTTGAACACTGAAGCTTTCTTT
j_gene: TRBJ1-4; d_gene: -; v_gene: TRBV7-8; abundance: few; CDR3aa: CASSRYRDATNEKLFF; CDR3nt: TGTGCCAGCAGCCGCTACAGGGATGCAACTAATGAAAAACTGTTTTTT
j_gene: TRBJ1-1; d_gene: -; v_gene: TRBV19; abundance: few; CDR3aa: CASSQPSRGGRNSEAFF; CDR3nt: TGTGCCAGTAGTCAACCCTCGAGGGGAGGGAGGAATTCTGAAGCTTTCTTT